The 10 T cell receptor beta chains below come from one sample, sequenced in a study of T-cell memory formation after mild COVID-19. From the 5' RACE reads, TCRdb called clonotypes with MiXCR, one entry per CDR3 protein. The data contain 340,000 or so distinct CDR3 sequences, approximately 13% of them singletons. Sequencing was performed on PBMCs or a T cell subset sorted from them (not recorded which). Source of these receptors: a man in his late teens or twenties who had mild COVID-19 (a few samples of this study predate the infection). Cell type and time point are not known.

A word on this clonotype: One end of the junction does not line up with germline, which may come from a read error. V gene TRBV20-1 combines with J gene TRBJ2-5, with D perhaps matching TRBD2 (6 bases). Per germline, CDR1 DFQATT and CDR2 SNEGSKA (reference sequence). The CDR3 has 12 residues. CDR3 nucleotide sequence: TGCAGTCCTAGGAGGGTCCAAGAGACCCAGTACTTC. Its translation: CSPRRVQETQYF.

This clonotype was seen ten or more times. The chain couples TRBV5-1 to TRBJ2-7, with D tentatively TRBD1 or TRBD2 (7 bases each). This CDR3 is 17 amino acids long. Looked up from germline, CDR1 is SGHRS and CDR2 is YFSETQ. The V end lost 6 bases, the J end lost 2 bases, and 24 bases lay between the germline ends. In DNA form, the CDR3 reads TGCGCCAGCACCCCCAGGGGGGGGACACCGCTACCCTACGAGCAGTACTTC. This translates into CASTPRGGTPLPYEQYF.

This clonotype appeared a few times. This sequence joins TRBV7-3 and TRBJ2-1; D may be TRBD2 (6 bases). Germline V gene data show CDR1 as SGHTA and CDR2 as FQGTGA. The CDR3 totals 13 residues. V was pared by 0 bases and J by 8 bases, with 8 bases between. CDR3 protein: CASSLTAGYEQFF. The CDR3, as DNA: TGTGCCAGCAGCTTAACTGCGGGGTATGAGCAGTTCTTC. The entire variable domain, with the rest obtained from reference TRBV7-3 and TRBJ2-1, is as follows: GAGVSQTPSNKVTEKGKYVELRCDPISGHTALYWYRQSLGQGPEFLIYFQGTGAADDSGLPNDRFFAVRPEGSVSTLKIQRTERGDSAVYLCASSLTAGYEQFFGPGTRLTVL.

The genes are TRBV6-5 and TRBJ1-1; D is uncertain. The length of the CDR3 is 14 residues. Trimming stripped 7 bases from V and 0 bases from J, with 12 bases between. Germline V gives CDR1 MNHEY, CDR2 SVGAGI. CDR3 protein: CASNPGQVNTEAFF. In DNA form, the CDR3 reads TGTGCCAGCAACCCTGGGCAGGTGAACACTGAAGCTTTCTTT.

The V call is TRBV7-9, the J call TRBJ2-2; 9 bases agree with TRBD1. The germline gives CDR1 SEHNR, CDR2 FQNEAQ (reference sequence). The V gene end was trimmed by 5 bases and the J gene end by 1 base; junction bases not matched to a gene: 11. The CDR3 totals 18 residues. The CDR3 is CASSPPQGAKENTGELFF. DNA of the CDR3: TGTGCCAGCAGCCCACCACAGGGGGCGAAGGAGAACACCGGGGAGCTGTTTTTT.

This clonotype has a count of ten or more. The gene calls are TRBV20-1 and TRBJ1-5; no clear D gene. This CDR3 region has 15 residues. Trimming took off 5 bases at V and 2 bases at J, with 16 bases between the two ends. Per the germline V gene, CDR1 is DFQATT and CDR2 is SNEGSKA (reference sequence). The CDR3 DNA follows: TGCAGTGCTGGCGACTTCCTCGGCGGCAATCAGCCCCAGCATTTT. It specifies CSAGDFLGGNQPQHF.

This clonotype was observed a handful of times. The chain combines TRBV7-2 with TRBJ2-1; 9 bases agree with TRBD2. Germline V gives CDR1 SGHTA, CDR2 FQGNSA. The length of the CDR3 is 15 residues. The trim removed 5 bases at V and 8 bases at J, leaving 10 bases unmatched. CDR3 sequence reads: CASSVLPGLAYEQFF. The DNA of the CDR3 is TGTGCCAGCAGCGTCCTTCCGGGACTAGCTTATGAGCAGTTCTTC. Filled out from reference TRBV7-2 and TRBJ2-1, the complete variable domain reads GAGVSQSPSNKVTEKGKDVELRCDPISGHTALYWYRQSLGQGLEFLIYFQGNSAPDKSGLPSDRFSAERTGGSVSTLTIQRTQQEDSAVYLCASSVLPGLAYEQFFGPGTRLTVL.

The chain has TRBV5-6 and TRBJ2-3, with D maybe TRBD2 (6 bases). The germline V gene encodes CDR1 SGHDT and CDR2 YYEEEE. This CDR3 has 15 residues. Deletions cut 2 bases from V and 0 bases from J, with 10 bases between. The CDR3 reads CASSFLGGSTDTQYF. The CDR3 nucleotides read TGTGCCAGCAGCTTCTTGGGGGGAAGCACAGATACGCAGTATTTT.

In its sample, this clonotype was seen a few times. The chain links TRBV7-2 to TRBJ2-1; no clear D. Germline values: CDR1 SGHTA, CDR2 FQGNSA. V was clipped by 1 base and J by 4 bases, with 11 bases between them. The CDR3 sequence is 15 residues long. CDR3 region: CASSLGVKQYNEQFF. The CDR3 bases are TGTGCCAGCAGCTTAGGGGTCAAACAATACAATGAGCAGTTCTTC.

The J gene is TRBJ2-1, the V gene TRBV7-8; no definite D call. The germline gives CDR1 SGHVS, CDR2 FQNEAQ. This CDR3 is built from 15 residues. V was cut by 0 bases and J by 5 bases, with 11 bases left in between. This chain's CDR3 is CASSLALGRDNEQFF. DNA for the CDR3: TGTGCCAGCAGCTTAGCTCTAGGAAGGGACAATGAGCAGTTCTTC.